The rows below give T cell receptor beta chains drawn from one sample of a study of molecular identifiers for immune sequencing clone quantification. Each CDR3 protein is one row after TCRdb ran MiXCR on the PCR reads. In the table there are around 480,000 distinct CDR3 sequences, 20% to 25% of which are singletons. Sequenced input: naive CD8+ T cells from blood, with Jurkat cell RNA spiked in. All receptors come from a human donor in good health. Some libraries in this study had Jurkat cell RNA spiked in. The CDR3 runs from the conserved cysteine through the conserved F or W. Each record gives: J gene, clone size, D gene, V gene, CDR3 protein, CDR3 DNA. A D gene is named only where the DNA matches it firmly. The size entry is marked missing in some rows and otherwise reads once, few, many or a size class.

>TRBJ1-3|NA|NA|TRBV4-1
CASSPEGYLRENTIYF
TGCGCCAGCAGCCCGGAGGGGTACCTTCGTGAAAACACCATATATTTT
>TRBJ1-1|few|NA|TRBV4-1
CASSQLLAEGIEAFF
TGCGCCAGCAGCCAACTGTTGGCGGAAGGGATTGAAGCTTTCTTT
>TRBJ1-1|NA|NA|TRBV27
CASRIGQNTEALF
TGTGCCAGCAGGATTGGCCAGAACACTGAAGCTCTCTTT
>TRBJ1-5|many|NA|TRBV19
CASSPGTRSNQPQHF
TGTGCCAGTAGTCCAGGGACCCGGAGCAATCAGCCCCAGCATTTT
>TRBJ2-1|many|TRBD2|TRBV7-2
CASSLAGLAGNEQFF
TGTGCCAGCAGCTTAGCGGGCCTAGCGGGCAATGAGCAGTTCTTC
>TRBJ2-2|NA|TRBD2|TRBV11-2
CASSMGLAVRELFF
TGTGCCAGCAGCATGGGACTAGCAGTCAGGGAGCTGTTTTTT
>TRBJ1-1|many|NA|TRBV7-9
CASSLVGQTMTTEAFF
TGTGCCAGCAGCTTAGTTGGACAAACTATGACGACTGAAGCTTTCTTT
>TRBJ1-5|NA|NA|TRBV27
CASSVGAHGNQPQHF
TGTGCCAGCAGTGTGGGGGCGCATGGCAATCAGCCCCAGCATTTT
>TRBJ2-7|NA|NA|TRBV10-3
CAINGEGMTYEQHF
TGTGCCATCAATGGAGAAGGGATGACCTACGAGCAGCACTTC
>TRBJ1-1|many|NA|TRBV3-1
CASSQGGWTEAFF
TGTGCCAGCAGCCAGGGGGGGTGGACTGAAGCTTTCTTT
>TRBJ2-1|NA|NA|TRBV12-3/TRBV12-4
CASSFTSRNNEQFF
TGTGCCAGCAGTTTTACTAGCAGAAACAATGAGCAGTTCTTC
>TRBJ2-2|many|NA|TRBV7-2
CASSVGASQLNTGELFF
TGTGCCAGCAGCGTAGGGGCGTCCCAGTTGAACACCGGGGAGCTGTTTTTT
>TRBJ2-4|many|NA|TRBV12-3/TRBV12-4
CASSSGLAKNIQYF
TGTGCCAGCAGTTCAGGGCTAGCCAAAAACATTCAGTACTTC
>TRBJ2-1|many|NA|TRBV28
CASSRGLSSYNEQFF
TGTGCCAGCAGCCGTGGACTGAGCTCCTACAATGAGCAGTTCTTC
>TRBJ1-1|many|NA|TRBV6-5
CASSLKGGSTEAFF
TGTGCCAGCAGCCTAAAAGGGGGTAGCACTGAAGCTTTCTTT
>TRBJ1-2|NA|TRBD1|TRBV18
CASSPPEGAYYGYTF
TGTGCCAGCTCACCACCGGAGGGGGCGTACTATGGCTACACCTTC
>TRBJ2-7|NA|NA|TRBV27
CASSLGARGDEQYF
TGTGCCAGCAGTTTAGGAGCTCGAGGGGACGAGCAGTACTTC
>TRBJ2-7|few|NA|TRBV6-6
CASSYSHDGTSEQYF
TGTGCCAGCAGTTACTCACACGACGGGACTTCCGAGCAGTACTTC
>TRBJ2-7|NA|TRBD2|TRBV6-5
CASSYGTSGDRSYERYF
TGTGCCAGCAGTTACGGGACTAGCGGGGACCGTAGCTACGAGCGGTACTTC
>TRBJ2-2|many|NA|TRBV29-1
CSARGTGELFF
TGCAGCGCCCGGGGCACCGGGGAGCTGTTTTTT
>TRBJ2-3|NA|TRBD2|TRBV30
CAWSVLAGGPTDTQYF
TGTGCCTGGAGCGTACTAGCGGGAGGGCCGACAGATACGCAGTATTTT
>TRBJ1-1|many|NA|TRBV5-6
CASSRDMNTEAFF
TGTGCCAGCAGCAGGGATATGAACACTGAAGCTTTCTTT
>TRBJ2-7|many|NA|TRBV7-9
CASSDRGSYEQYF
TGTGCCAGCAGTGACCGGGGGTCCTACGAGCAGTACTTC
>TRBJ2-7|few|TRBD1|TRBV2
CASRPQGAFSSYEQYF
TGTGCCAGCAGGCCCCAGGGGGCCTTCTCTAGCTACGAGCAGTACTTC
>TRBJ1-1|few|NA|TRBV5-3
CASSLVGGGRFTEAFF
TGTGCCAGCAGCTTGGTGGGGGGCGGCAGATTCACTGAAGCTTTCTTT
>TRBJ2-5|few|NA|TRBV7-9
CASSLVTVYQETQYF
TGTGCCAGCAGCTTAGTCACCGTGTACCAAGAGACCCAGTACTTC
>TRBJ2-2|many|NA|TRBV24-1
CATKGAANTGELFF
TGTGCCACGAAAGGGGCGGCGAACACCGGGGAGCTGTTTTTT
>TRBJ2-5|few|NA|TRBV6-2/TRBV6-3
CASSYVKGGGETQYF
TGTGCCAGCAGTTACGTTAAGGGGGGAGGAGAGACCCAGTACTTC
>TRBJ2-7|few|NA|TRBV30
CAWSVGPNEQYF
TGTGCCTGGAGTGTAGGACCTAACGAGCAGTACTTC
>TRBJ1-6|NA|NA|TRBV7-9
CASSLARAGVGSPLHF
TGTGCCAGCAGCTTAGCGCGGGCCGGGGTGGGTTCACCCCTCCACTTT
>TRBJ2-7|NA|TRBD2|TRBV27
CASSLSFSGLYEQYF
TGTGCCAGCAGTTTATCTTTTAGCGGGCTGTACGAGCAGTACTTC
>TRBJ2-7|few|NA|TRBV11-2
CASTLGRGVNEQYF
TGTGCCAGCACCCTGGGCAGGGGGGTAAACGAGCAGTACTTC